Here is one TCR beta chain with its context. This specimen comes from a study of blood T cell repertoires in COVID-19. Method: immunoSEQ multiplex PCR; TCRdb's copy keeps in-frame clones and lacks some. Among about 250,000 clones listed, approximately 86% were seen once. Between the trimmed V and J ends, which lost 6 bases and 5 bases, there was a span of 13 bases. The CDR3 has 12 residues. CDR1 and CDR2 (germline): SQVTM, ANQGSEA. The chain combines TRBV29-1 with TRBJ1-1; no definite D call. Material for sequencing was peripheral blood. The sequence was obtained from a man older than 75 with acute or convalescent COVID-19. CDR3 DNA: TGCAGCGTAGTACCAGAGGCAACTGAAGCTTTCTTT. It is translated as CSVVPEATEAFF.